Reported below is one TCR beta chain. This entry is derived from a study of blood T cell repertoires in COVID-19. Study in general: In each case, the material was cDNA or gDNA derived from T cells, B-cell-depleted T cells, or PBMCs.

Germline CDR1 reads SGHTA; CDR2 reads FQGNSA. CDR3 length: 13 residues. V was pared by 3 bases and J by 9 bases, with 1 base of the junction left unmatched. TCRdb's table, derived via immunoSEQ multiplex PCR, lists solely in-frame clones and lacks some. The sample lists about 210,000 clones, 70% to 85% occurring once. The chain couples TRBV7-2 to TRBJ2-4; 11 nucleotides match TRBD1. This receptor was taken from a man aged 35 to 55 who had recovered from COVID-19. The specimen was peripheral blood. CDR3 bases: TGTGCCAGCAGCTTCGGGACAGGGGGCATTCAGTACTTC. It translates to CASSFGTGGIQYF. Based on the CDR3 plus reference TRBV7-2 and TRBJ2-4, the full variable domain is GAGVSQSPSNKVTEKGKDVELRCDPISGHTALYWYRQSLGQGLEFLIYFQGNSAPDKSGLPSDRFSAERTGGSVSTLTIQRTQQEDSAVYLCASSFGTGGIQYFGAGTRLSVL.